The source of this TCR beta chain is a study of blood T cell repertoires in COVID-19. Study-level background: Collection of acute and convalescent COVID-19 samples took place in the United States, Italy and Spain. The cDNA or gDNA used as material had been derived from T cells, B-cell-depleted T cells, or PBMCs.

CDR1 LNHNV and CDR2 YYDKDF come from the germline V gene (reference sequence). Trimming cost V 4 bases and J 3 bases, with 16 bases left between them. The CDR3 is 15 residues long. This clone showed up just once. Original handling: Reference gene primer amplification gave nucleated cell count estimates. Profiling relied on immunoSEQ multiplex PCR, and the TCRdb table lists in-frame clones only, not all of them. That table gives V, J and clone size, and the DNA gave D and trimming. The table has over 350,000 clones, roughly 91% seen once. The sequencing input was peripheral blood. The receptor was derived from a woman between 25 and 40 years old with acute or convalescent COVID-19. V gene TRBV15 combines with J gene TRBJ2-7; tentative D call: TRBD2 (6 bases). CDR3 loop: CATSTQYSGGYEQYF. In DNA form, the CDR3 reads TGTGCCACCAGCACCCAGTACTCCGGGGGCTACGAGCAGTACTTC.